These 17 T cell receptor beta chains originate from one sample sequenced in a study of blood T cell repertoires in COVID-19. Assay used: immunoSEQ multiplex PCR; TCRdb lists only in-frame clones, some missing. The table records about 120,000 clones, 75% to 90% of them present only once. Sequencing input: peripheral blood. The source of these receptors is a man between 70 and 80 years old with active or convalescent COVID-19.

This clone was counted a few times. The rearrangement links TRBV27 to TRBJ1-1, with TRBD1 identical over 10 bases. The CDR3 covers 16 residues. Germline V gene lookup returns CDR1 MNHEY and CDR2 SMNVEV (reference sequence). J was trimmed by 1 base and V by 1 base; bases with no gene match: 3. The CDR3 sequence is CASSLLGTGANTEAFF. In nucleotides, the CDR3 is TGTGCCAGCAGTTTATTAGGGACAGGGGCGAACACTGAAGCTTTCTTT.

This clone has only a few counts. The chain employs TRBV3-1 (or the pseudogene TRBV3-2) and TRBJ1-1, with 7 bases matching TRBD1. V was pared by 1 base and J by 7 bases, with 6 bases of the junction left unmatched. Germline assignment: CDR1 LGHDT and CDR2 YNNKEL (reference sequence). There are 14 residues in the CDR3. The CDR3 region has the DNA TGTGCCAGCAGCCAAGCGCAGGGGGTCGGTGAAGCTTTCTTT. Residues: CASSQAQGVGEAFF.

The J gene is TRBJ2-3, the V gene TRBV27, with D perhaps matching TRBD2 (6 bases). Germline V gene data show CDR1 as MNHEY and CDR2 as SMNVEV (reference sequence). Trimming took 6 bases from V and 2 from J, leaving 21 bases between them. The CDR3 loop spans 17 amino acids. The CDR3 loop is CASSPRRDGGHTDTQYF. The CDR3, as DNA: TGTGCCAGCAGCCCCAGACGGGACGGGGGTCACACAGATACGCAGTATTTT.

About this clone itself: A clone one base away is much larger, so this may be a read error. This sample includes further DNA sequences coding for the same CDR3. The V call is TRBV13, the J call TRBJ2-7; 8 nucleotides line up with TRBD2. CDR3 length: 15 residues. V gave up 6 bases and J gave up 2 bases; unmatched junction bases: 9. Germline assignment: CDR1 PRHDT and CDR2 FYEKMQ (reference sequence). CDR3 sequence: CASRAGGGLTYEQYF. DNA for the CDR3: TGTGCCAGCAGGGCCGGGGGGGGGTTAACCTACGAGCAGTACTTC. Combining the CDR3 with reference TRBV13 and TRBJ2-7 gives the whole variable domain AAGVIQSPRHLIKEKRETATLKCYPIPRHDTVYWYQQGPGQDPQFLISFYEKMQSDKGSIPDRFSAQQFSDYHSELNMSSLELGDSALYFCASRAGGGLTYEQYFGPGTRLTVT.

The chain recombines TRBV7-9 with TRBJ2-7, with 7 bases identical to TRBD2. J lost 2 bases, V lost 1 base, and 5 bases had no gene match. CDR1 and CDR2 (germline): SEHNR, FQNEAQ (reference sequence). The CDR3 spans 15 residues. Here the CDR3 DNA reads TGTGCCAGCAGCTTAGAGGCTAGCGGAGCCTACGAGCAGTACTTC. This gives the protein CASSLEASGAYEQYF. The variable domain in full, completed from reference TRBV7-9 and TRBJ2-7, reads DTGVSQNPRHKITKRGQNVTFRCDPISEHNRLYWYRQTLGQGPEFLTYFQNEAQLEKSRLLSDRFSAERPKGSFSTLEIQRTEQGDSAMYLCASSLEASGAYEQYFGPGTRLTVT.

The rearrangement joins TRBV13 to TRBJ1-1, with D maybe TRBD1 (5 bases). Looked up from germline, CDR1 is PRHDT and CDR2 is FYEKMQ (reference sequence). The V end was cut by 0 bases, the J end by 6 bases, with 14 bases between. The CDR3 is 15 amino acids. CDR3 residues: CASSLGAGGGAEAFF. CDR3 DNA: TGTGCCAGCAGCTTAGGCGCTGGGGGAGGTGCTGAAGCTTTCTTT.

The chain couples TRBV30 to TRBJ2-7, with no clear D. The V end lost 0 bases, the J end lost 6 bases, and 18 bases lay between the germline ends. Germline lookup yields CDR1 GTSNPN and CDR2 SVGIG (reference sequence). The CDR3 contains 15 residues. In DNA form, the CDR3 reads TGTGCCTGGAGTGTACGGTGGGCACCGTTCCCCGAGCAGTACTTC. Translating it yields CAWSVRWAPFPEQYF.

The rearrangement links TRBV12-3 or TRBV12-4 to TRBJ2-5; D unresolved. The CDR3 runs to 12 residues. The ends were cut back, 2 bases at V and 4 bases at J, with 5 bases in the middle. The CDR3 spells CASSLHGETQYF. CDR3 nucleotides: TGTGCCAGCAGTTTACACGGAGAGACCCAGTACTTC.

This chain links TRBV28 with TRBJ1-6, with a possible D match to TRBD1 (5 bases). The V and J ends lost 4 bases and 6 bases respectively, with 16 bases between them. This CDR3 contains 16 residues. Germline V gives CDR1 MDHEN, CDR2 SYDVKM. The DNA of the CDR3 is TGTGCCAGCAGTTCCGCGACCGGGACTTCTAATTCACCCCTCCACTTT. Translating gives CASSSATGTSNSPLHF.

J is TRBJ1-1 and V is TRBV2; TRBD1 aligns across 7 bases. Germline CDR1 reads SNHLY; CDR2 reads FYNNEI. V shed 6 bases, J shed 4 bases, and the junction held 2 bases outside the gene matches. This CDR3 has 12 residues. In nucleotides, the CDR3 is TGTGCCAGCAGGCGACAGGGCACTGAAGCTTTCTTT. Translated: CASRRQGTEAFF.

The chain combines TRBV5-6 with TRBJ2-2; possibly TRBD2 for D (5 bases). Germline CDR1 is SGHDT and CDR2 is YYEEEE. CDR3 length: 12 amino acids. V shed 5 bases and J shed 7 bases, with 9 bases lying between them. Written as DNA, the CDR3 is TGTGCCAGCAGGGTAGCGAGCGGGGAGCTGTTTTTT. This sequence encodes CASRVASGELFF.

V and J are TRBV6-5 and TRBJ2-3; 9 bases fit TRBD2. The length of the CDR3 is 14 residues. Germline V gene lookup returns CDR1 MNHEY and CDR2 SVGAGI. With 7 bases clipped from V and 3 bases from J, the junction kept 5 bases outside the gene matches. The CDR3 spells CASIGTSRTDTQYF. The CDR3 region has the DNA TGTGCCAGCATTGGGACTAGCAGAACAGATACGCAGTATTTT.

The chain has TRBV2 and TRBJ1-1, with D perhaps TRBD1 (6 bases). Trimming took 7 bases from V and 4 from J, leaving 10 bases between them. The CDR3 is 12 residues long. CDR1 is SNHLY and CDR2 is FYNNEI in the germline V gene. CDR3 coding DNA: TGTGCCAGCACTGGGACAACCACTGAAGCTTTCTTT. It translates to CASTGTTTEAFF.

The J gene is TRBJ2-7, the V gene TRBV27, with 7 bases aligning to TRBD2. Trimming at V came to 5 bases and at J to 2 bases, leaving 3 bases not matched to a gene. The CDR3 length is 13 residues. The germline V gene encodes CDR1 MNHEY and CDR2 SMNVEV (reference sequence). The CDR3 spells CASSKGLAYEQYF. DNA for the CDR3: TGTGCCAGCAGTAAAGGACTAGCCTACGAGCAGTACTTC.

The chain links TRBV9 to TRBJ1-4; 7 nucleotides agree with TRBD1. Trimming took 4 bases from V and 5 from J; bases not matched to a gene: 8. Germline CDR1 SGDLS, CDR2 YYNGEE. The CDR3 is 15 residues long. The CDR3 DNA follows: TGTGCCAGCAGCTTCGGACAGGCCAAAAATGAAAAACTGTTTTTT. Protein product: CASSFGQAKNEKLFF.

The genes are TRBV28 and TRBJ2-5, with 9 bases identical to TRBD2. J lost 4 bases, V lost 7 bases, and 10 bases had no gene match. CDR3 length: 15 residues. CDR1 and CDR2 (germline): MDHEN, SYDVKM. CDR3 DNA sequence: TGTGCCAGCACCCCCGCGGCGGGAGGGCCAGAGACCCAGTACTTC. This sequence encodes CASTPAAGGPETQYF. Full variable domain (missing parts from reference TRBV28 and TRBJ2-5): DVKVTQSSRYLVKRTGEKVFLECVQDMDHENMFWYRQDPGLGLRLIYFSYDVKMKEKGDIPEGYSVSREKKERFSLILESASTNQTSMYLCASTPAAGGPETQYFGPGTRLLVL.

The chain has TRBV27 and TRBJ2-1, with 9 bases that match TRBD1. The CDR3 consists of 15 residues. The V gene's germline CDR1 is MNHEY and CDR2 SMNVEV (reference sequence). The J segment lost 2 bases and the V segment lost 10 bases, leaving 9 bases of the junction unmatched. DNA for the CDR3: TGTGCCATTCGCCCGGGACAGGGTACCTACAATGAGCAGTTCTTC. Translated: CAIRPGQGTYNEQFF.